A selection of T cell receptor beta chains follows, all from one sample in a study of blood T cell repertoires in COVID-19. TCRdb's table, derived via immunoSEQ multiplex PCR, lists solely in-frame clones and lacks some. The table lists roughly 670,000 clones, 80% to 90% of them singletons, with about 0.26% in the top ten. Material: peripheral blood. These TCRs come from a woman aged 18-29 years with acute or convalescent COVID-19. CDR3s include the opening cysteine and the closing phenylalanine or tryptophan. A D gene is named only where the DNA matches it firmly. Not all rows give a size; the values are once, few, many and, for expanded clones, a class.

size,J,V,D,DNA,CDR3
.,TRBJ1-1,TRBV5-6,TRBD1,TGTGCCAGCAGCGACAGGGGTTGGGGCACTGAAGCTTTCTTT,CASSDRGWGTEAFF
.,TRBJ1-1,TRBV2,TRBD1,TGTGCCAGCAGTGGACAGGGAGAGATGAACACTGAAGCTTTCTTT,CASSGQGEMNTEAFF
.,TRBJ2-2,TRBV6-5,TRBD2,TGTGCCAGCAGGGATAGGCGGGGGGGCACCGGGGAGCTGTTTTTT,CASRDRRGGTGELFF
.,TRBJ1-4,TRBV4-3,.,TGCGCCAGCAGCCAAGAGGCGGGGGGAGAAAAACTGTTTTTT,CASSQEAGGEKLFF
.,TRBJ1-1,TRBV29-1,.,TGCAGCGTCGGAGGGGAGTCCTACACTGAAGCTTTCTTT,CSVGGESYTEAFF
.,TRBJ1-4,TRBV9,.,TGTGCCAGCAGCGGACAGGTTGAAAATGAAAAACTGTTTTTT,CASSGQVENEKLFF
.,TRBJ2-2,TRBV9,.,TGTGCCAGCAGCGTAGAGGTGGGGGGTTACACCGGGGAGCTGTTTTTT,CASSVEVGGYTGELFF
.,TRBJ1-1,TRBV5-6,.,TGTGCCAGCAGCTTCAGGTCGCGTGAGAACACTGAAGCTTTCTTT,CASSFRSRENTEAFF
.,TRBJ2-7,TRBV10-3,.,TGTGCCATCAGTGAGTCTCTCCCCCCCGACGAGCAGTACTTC,CAISESLPPDEQYF
.,TRBJ2-5,TRBV3-1/TRBV3-2,TRBD2,TGTGCCAGCAGCCTCCGAGCGGGGCTAAAAGAGACCCAGTACTTC,CASSLRAGLKETQYF
.,TRBJ1-4,TRBV28,TRBD1,TGTGCCAGCAGTTTGACAGGGATCGATGAAAAACTGTTTTTT,CASSLTGIDEKLFF
.,TRBJ2-2,TRBV19,.,TGTGCCAGTGAGGGGGAGGGCACCGGGGAGCTGTTTTTT,CASEGEGTGELFF
.,TRBJ2-2,TRBV19,.,TGTGCCAGTAGTATCCTACCCACGTTTAGTAACACCGGGGAGCTGTTTTTT,CASSILPTFSNTGELFF
.,TRBJ1-2,TRBV19,.,TGTGCCAGTAAGGCACAGTCTAACTATGGCTACACCTTC,CASKAQSNYGYTF
.,TRBJ2-1,TRBV7-2,TRBD1,TGTGCCAGCAGCTTAAACAGGGGGCCCTACAATGAGCAGTTCTTC,CASSLNRGPYNEQFF
once,TRBJ2-1,TRBV12-3/TRBV12-4,.,TGTGCCACCACGACCGGGACAAACAATGAGCAGTTCTTC,CATTTGTNNEQFF
.,TRBJ2-3,TRBV7-6,.,TGTGCCAGCAGCTTCGGTGGAGGGGGCATAGATACGCAGTATTTT,CASSFGGGGIDTQYF
.,TRBJ1-5,TRBV7-9,.,TGTGCCAGCAGCCCACGCGGGACTAGCAATCAGCCCCAGCATTTT,CASSPRGTSNQPQHF
.,TRBJ1-4,TRBV5-1,.,TGCGCCAGCAACACAGGTCGGTCCGCTAATGAAAAACTGTTTTTT,CASNTGRSANEKLFF
.,TRBJ1-1,TRBV10-2,TRBD1,TGCGCCAGCAGCCTCCGGGACAGGGACTATACGGACACTGAAGCTTTCTTT,CASSLRDRDYTDTEAFF
once,TRBJ2-5,TRBV29-1,.,TGCAGCGTTGGAGGTAGTCTGCCGGAGACTTACTTC,CSVGGSLPETYF
.,TRBJ1-2,TRBV30,TRBD1,TGTGCCTGGAGTGGAGCAGGGGGCGACTATGGCTACACCTTC,CAWSGAGGDYGYTF
.,TRBJ1-3,TRBV6-4,.,TGTGCCACTGAGGACACCCCTGGAAACACCATATATTTT,CATEDTPGNTIYF
.,TRBJ1-3,TRBV6-9,.,TGTGCCAGCAGTTACCCCGACAGGAATGGAAACACCATATATTTT,CASSYPDRNGNTIYF
few,TRBJ2-7,TRBV28,.,TGTGCCAGCAGCGACAGTGGTAGCTACGAGCAGTACTTC,CASSDSGSYEQYF
.,TRBJ1-2,TRBV7-9,.,TGTGCCAGCAGCTTATGGGCCGAAGCTAACTATGGCTACACCTTC,CASSLWAEANYGYTF
few,TRBJ1-1,TRBV6-2/TRBV6-3,.,TGTGCCAGCAGTTACCTAGGCCCGAACACTGAAGCTTTCTTT,CASSYLGPNTEAFF
few,TRBJ1-3,TRBV18,TRBD1,TGTGCCAGTCTAGATAAGACAGGGCACTCTGGAAACACCATATATTTT,CASLDKTGHSGNTIYF
once,TRBJ2-7,TRBV5-1,TRBD1,TGCGCCAGCAGCCGTACCCGGGACAGGGGACCCGAGCAGTACTTC,CASSRTRDRGPEQYF
.,TRBJ1-4,TRBV10-3,TRBD1,TGTGCCATCAGACCGACAGGGGATAATGAAAAACTGTTTTTT,CAIRPTGDNEKLFF
.,TRBJ1-1,TRBV7-3,TRBD1,TGTGCCAGCAGCTTAAGTTACAGGGGTATCTACACTGAAGCTTTCTTT,CASSLSYRGIYTEAFF
.,TRBJ1-1,TRBV29-1,TRBD1,TGCAGCCTAGGACAGGGTAACACTGAAGCTTTCTTT,CSLGQGNTEAFF
once,TRBJ2-7,TRBV9,.,TGTGCCAGCAGCGTAGGCGTCACTTCCTACGAGCAGTACTTC,CASSVGVTSYEQYF
.,TRBJ1-3,TRBV14,.,TGTGCCAGCAGCCAGGCGCAGGGGTACACTGGAAACACCATATATTTT,CASSQAQGYTGNTIYF
.,TRBJ1-2,TRBV6-5,.,TGTGCCAGCAGTTACTCGGGCGGGACTTCCTATGGCTACACCTTC,CASSYSGGTSYGYTF